The clone carrying this T cell receptor (beta chain) was detected a few times. No antigen is known for it. This sample stems from a study of T-cell memory formation after mild COVID-19. Study-wide findings and caveats: There was a balanced CD4/CD8 profile in clones contracting day 15 to 85, and later expanders leaned CD4+.

Researchers used 5'RACE with constant-segment primers to make TCR alpha and TCR beta cDNA libraries that carry sample barcodes and UMIs. TCRdb re-called the 5' RACE reads through MiXCR, storing one row per CDR3 protein. This table holds approximately 290,000 distinct CDR3 sequences, around 15% found once. With 3 bases clipped from V and 2 bases from J, the junction kept 7 bases outside the gene matches. The germline CDR1 and CDR2 sequences are SGHRS and YFSETQ. The CDR3 loop spans 15 amino acids. The sequenced sample was PBMCs or a T cell subset sorted from them (not recorded which). This chain uses TRBV5-1 with TRBJ2-5; 7 bases align to TRBD2. The TCR was taken from a man aged 18 to 29 who had mild COVID-19 (a few samples of this study predate the infection). Cell type and time point are not known. The CDR3, as DNA: TGCGCCAGCAGCTCGACGGCGGGGGTTCAAGAGACCCAGTACTTC. This sequence encodes CASSSTAGVQETQYF.